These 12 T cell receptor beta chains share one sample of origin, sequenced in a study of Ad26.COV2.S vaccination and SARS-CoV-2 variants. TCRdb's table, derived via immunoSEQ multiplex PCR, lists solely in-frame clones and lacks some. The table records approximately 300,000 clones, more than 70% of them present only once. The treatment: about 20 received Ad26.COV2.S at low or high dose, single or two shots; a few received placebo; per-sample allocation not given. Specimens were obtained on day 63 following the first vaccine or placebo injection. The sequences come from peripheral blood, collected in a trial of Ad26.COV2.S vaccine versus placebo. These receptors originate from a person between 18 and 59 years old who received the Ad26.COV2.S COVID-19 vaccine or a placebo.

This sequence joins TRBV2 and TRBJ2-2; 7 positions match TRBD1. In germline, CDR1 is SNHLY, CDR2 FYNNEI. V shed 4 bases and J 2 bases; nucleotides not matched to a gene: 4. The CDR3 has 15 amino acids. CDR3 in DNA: TGTGCCAGCAGTGTGGGGGACAGTAACACCGGGGAGCTGTTTTTT. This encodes CASSVGDSNTGELFF.

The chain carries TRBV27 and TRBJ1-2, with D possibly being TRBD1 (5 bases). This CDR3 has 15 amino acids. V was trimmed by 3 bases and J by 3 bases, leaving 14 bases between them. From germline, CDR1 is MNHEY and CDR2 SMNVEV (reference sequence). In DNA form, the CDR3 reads TGTGCCAGCAGTTTTCTGTCCAGGGCGGACTATGGCTACACCTTC. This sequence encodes CASSFLSRADYGYTF.

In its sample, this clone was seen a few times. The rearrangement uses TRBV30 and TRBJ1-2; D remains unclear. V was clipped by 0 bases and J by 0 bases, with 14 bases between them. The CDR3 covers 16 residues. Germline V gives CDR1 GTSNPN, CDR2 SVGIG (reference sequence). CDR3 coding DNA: TGTGCCTGGAGTGTCTCCGCACCGCTAGCTAACTATGGCTACACCTTC. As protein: CAWSVSAPLANYGYTF.

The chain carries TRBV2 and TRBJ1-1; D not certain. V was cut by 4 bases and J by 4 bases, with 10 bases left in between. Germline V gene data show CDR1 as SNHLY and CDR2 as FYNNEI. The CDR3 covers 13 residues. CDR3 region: CASSGQSSTEAFF. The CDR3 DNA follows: TGTGCCAGCAGTGGGCAGTCGAGCACTGAAGCTTTCTTT.

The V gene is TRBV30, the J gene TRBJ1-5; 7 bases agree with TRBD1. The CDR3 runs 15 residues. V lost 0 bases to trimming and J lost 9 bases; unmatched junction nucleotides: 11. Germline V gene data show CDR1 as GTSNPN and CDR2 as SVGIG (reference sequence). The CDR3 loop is CAWSVRQGGRRPQHF. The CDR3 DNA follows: TGTGCCTGGAGTGTAAGGCAGGGGGGTCGGCGGCCCCAGCATTTT.

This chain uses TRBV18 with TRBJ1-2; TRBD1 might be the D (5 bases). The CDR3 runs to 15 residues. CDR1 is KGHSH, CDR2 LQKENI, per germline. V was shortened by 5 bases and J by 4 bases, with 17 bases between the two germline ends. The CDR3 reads CASSTSGGVLYGYTF. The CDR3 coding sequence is TGTGCCAGCTCAACCTCGGGGGGGGTCCTCTATGGCTACACCTTC.

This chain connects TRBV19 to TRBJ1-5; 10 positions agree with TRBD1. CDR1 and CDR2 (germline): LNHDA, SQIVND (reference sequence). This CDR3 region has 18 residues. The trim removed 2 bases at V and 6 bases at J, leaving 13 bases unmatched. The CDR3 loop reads CASSISRWGQGLLQPQHF. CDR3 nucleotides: TGTGCCAGTAGTATAAGTCGATGGGGACAGGGGCTCCTTCAGCCCCAGCATTTT.

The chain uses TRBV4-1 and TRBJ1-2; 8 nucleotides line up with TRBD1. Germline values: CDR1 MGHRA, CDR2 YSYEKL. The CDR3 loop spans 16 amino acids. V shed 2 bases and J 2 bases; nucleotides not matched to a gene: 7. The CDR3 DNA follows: TGCGCCAGCAGCCAACTACAGGGGGAGAGGAACTATGGCTACACCTTC. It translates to CASSQLQGERNYGYTF.

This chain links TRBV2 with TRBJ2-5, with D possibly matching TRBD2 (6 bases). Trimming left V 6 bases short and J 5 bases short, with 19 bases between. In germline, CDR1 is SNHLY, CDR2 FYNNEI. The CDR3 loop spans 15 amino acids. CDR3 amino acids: CASRGNSGDRETQYF. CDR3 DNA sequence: TGTGCCAGCAGGGGCAATAGCGGTGATAGGGAGACCCAGTACTTC.

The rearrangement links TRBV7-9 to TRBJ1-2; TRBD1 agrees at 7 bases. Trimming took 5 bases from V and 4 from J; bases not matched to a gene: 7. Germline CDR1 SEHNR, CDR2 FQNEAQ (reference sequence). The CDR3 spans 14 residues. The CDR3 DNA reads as TGTGCCAGCAGCCCAGGACAGGTTCCCTATGGCTACACCTTC. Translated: CASSPGQVPYGYTF.

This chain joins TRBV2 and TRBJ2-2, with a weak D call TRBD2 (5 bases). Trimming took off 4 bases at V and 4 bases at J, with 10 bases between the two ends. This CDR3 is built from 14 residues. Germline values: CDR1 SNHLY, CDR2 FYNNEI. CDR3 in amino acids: CASSVQRTTGELFF. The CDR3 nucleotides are TGTGCCAGCAGTGTGCAGCGGACCACCGGGGAGCTGTTTTTT.

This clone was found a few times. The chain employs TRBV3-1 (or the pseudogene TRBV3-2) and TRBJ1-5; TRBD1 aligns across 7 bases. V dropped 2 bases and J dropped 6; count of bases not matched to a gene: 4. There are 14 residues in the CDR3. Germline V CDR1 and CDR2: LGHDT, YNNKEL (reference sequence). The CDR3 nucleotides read TGTGCCAGCAGCCAACAGGGGGGTAGTCAGCCCCAGCATTTT. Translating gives CASSQQGGSQPQHF.